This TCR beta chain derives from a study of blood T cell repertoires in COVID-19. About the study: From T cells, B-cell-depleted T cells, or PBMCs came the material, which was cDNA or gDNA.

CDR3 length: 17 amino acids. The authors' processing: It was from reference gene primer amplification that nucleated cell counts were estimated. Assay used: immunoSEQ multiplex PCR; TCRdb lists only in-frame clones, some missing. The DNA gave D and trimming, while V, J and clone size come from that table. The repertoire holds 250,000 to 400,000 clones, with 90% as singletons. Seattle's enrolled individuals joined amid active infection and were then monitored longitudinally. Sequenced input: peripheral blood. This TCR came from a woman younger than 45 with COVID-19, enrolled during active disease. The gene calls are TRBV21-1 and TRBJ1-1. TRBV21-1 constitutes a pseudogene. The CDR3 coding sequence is TGTGCCAGCAGCAAACTGGTGAGGGAGAAGACGAACACTGAAGCTTTCTTT. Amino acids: CASSKLVREKTNTEAFF.